The T cell receptor (beta chain) under discussion was sequenced for a study of early T cells in non-severe SARS-CoV-2 infection. One entry per CDR3 protein, called by TCRdb with MiXCR from the 5' RACE reads. This table has tens of thousands of distinct CDR3 sequences, around 15% appearing once. The V gene lost 0 bases and the J gene lost 5 bases, with 8 bases spanning the gap. The CDR3 is 13 residues long. Looked up from germline, CDR1 is MNHNY and CDR2 is SVGAGI (reference sequence). The receptor was derived from an adult who was a healthcare worker with PCR-confirmed SARS-CoV-2 infection or an uninfected control (not recorded which). The chain joins TRBV6-6 to TRBJ2-7; D remains unclear. Sample: whole blood. The CDR3 loop reads CASSYSVFDEQYF. As DNA, the CDR3 is TGTGCCAGCAGTTACTCTGTTTTTGACGAGCAGTACTTC.